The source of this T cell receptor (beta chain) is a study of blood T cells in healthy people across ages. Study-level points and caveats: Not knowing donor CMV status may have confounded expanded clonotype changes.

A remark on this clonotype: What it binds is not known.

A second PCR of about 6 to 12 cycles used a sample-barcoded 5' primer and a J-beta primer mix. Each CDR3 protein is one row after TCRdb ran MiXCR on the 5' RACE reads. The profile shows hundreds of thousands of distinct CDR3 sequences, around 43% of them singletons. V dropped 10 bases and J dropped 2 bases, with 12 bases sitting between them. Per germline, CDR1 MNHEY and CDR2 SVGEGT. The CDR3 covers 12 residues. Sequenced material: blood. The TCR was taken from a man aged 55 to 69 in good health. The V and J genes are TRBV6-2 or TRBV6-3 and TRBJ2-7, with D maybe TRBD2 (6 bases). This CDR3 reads CATKRGTYEQYF. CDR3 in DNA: TGTGCCACTAAACGGGGGACCTACGAGCAGTACTTC.